Listed here are 9 T cell receptor beta chains from one sample, sequenced in a study of T cell responses to AZD1222 COVID-19 vaccine. Produced via immunoSEQ multiplex PCR; TCRdb's table is partial and in-frame only. Of 85,000 to 100,000 clones in the sample, approximately 91% were seen once. Sequences were derived from peripheral blood, sampled on day 0 of AZD1222 vaccination. The receptors stem from an adult in good health.

This sequence joins TRBV5-6 and TRBJ1-6; D uncertain. Trimming cost V 0 bases and J 9 bases, with 13 bases left between them. This CDR3 has 15 amino acids. CDR1 SGHDT and CDR2 YYEEEE come from the germline V gene. The DNA of the CDR3 is TGTGCCAGCAGCTTGGACTGGGCAGGAGGTTCACCCCTCCACTTT. Translating gives CASSLDWAGGSPLHF.

The gene calls are TRBV15 and TRBJ2-1; D remains unclear. The length of the CDR3 is 17 residues. CDR1 and CDR2 from the germline V gene are LNHNV and YYDKDF (reference sequence). V lost 0 bases and J 5 bases, leaving 17 bases between the germline ends. The CDR3 nucleotides are TGTGCCACCAGCAGAGACAAGGGTCGGAACAGCGACAATGAGCAGTTCTTC. Its translation: CATSRDKGRNSDNEQFF.

This clone turned up a few times. The gene calls are TRBV18 and TRBJ1-5, with no clear D. The CDR3 runs 15 residues. Germline V gives CDR1 KGHSH, CDR2 LQKENI. The ends were cut back, 2 bases at V and 2 bases at J, with 10 bases in the middle. The DNA for the CDR3 is TGTGCCAGCTCACCAGGGGTTTCGGGCAATCAGCCCCAGCATTTT. Translated: CASSPGVSGNQPQHF.

The chain links TRBV6-2 or TRBV6-3 to TRBJ1-3; D ambiguous. The CDR3 covers 16 residues. V lost 6 bases and J lost 0, with 15 bases in between. CDR1 is MNHEY, CDR2 SVGEGT, per germline. CDR3 DNA: TGTGCCAGCAGCCCCCTCGACATGCACTCTGGAAACACCATATATTTT. It specifies CASSPLDMHSGNTIYF.

The V call is TRBV5-8, the J call TRBJ2-7, with D unresolved. V was clipped by 1 base and J by 0 bases, with 14 bases between them. Germline lookup yields CDR1 SGHTS and CDR2 YDEGEE. The CDR3 is 16 residues long. The CDR3 DNA reads as TGTGCCAGCAGCTTGTCCAATGCAGCCGTCTCCTACGAGCAGTACTTC. Its protein is CASSLSNAAVSYEQYF.

The chain recombines TRBV6-1 with TRBJ2-1, with D uncertain. The CDR3 is made up of 14 amino acids. The germline V and J ends were trimmed by 7 bases and 0 bases, with 10 bases remaining between them. Germline V gives CDR1 MNHNS, CDR2 SASEGT. CDR3 amino acids: CASTAASSYNEQFF. The DNA for the CDR3 is TGTGCCAGCACCGCAGCGAGCTCCTACAATGAGCAGTTCTTC.

This clone was seen a single time. The V and J genes are TRBV7-9 and TRBJ2-1, with 7 bases that match TRBD1. CDR1 is SEHNR, CDR2 FQNEAQ, per germline (reference sequence). J gave up 5 bases and V 5 bases, and 9 bases lay outside the gene matches. The CDR3 covers 15 residues. The CDR3 bases are TGTGCCAGCAGCGGACCCGGGACAGTCAACAATGAGCAGTTCTTC. This sequence encodes CASSGPGTVNNEQFF.

This chain connects TRBV6-5 to TRBJ2-2, with TRBD1 as a possible D gene (6 bases). Trimming removed 5 bases at V and 9 bases at J, with 16 bases between. This CDR3 is 14 amino acids long. CDR1 is MNHEY, CDR2 SVGAGI, per germline. The CDR3 is CASSKYSGEWELFF. The CDR3 bases are TGTGCCAGCAGTAAATACTCAGGGGAATGGGAGCTGTTTTTT.

The rearrangement uses TRBV14 and TRBJ1-4, with TRBD1 as a possible D gene (5 bases). Germline CDR1 and CDR2: SGHDN and FVKESK. The CDR3 has 13 residues. Deletions cut 5 bases from V and 7 bases from J, with 11 bases between. DNA for the CDR3: TGTGCCAGCAGCTCCGGGGCGCGTGAAAAACTGTTTTTT. This encodes CASSSGAREKLFF.